These 3 T cell receptor beta chains came from one sample sequenced in a study of regulatory T cells in long-lasting Graves disease. Time point indicated: newly diagnosed GD, antithyroid drugs for less than 3 months. Isolated PBMC RNA provided the starting material for the TCR library. Construction of the TCR beta libraries employed iRepertoire HTBI primers in conjunction with Arm-PCR of CDR3 regions. TCRdb reprocessed the multiplex PCR reads with MiXCR, giving one entry per CDR3 protein. The sample lists 400,000 to 550,000 distinct CDR3 sequences, 15% occurring once. These data were also filed under a second study, of T cells in Graves' hyperthyroidism and ophthalmopathy.

Sequences were derived from peripheral blood mononuclear cells (PBMCs), sampled at new diagnosis, from a patient treated with antithyroid drugs. The receptors come from a woman under 40 with Graves disease.

In DNA, the CDR3 is TGTGCCAGCAGCGTAGATGGGAGTCGCCCGGATACGCAGTATTTT. Amino acid sequence: CASSVDGSRPDTQYF. The J gene is TRBJ2-3, the V gene TRBV9, with D tentatively TRBD2 (5 bases). Trimming stripped 0 bases from V and 6 bases from J, with 14 bases between. The CDR3 covers 15 residues. Germline-derived CDR1 and CDR2 are SGDLS and YYNGEE.

This clonotype was seen a few times. The DNA of the CDR3 is TGTGCCAGCGTCCCGGGACAGGGGCTTCGTGGCTACACCTTC. Translation: CASVPGQGLRGYTF. The V call is TRBV18, the J call TRBJ1-2, with 10 positions matching TRBD1. Unmatched junction bases numbered 10, after V lost 8 bases and J lost 7 bases. Germline-derived CDR1 and CDR2 are KGHSH and LQKENI. The CDR3 runs to 14 residues.

This clonotype appeared a single time. This probably arose from a read error, given a far larger clone one base away. The chain recombines TRBV2 with TRBJ2-5; no clear D gene. The CDR3 is made up of 16 amino acids. Between the trimmed V and J ends, which lost 3 bases and 11 bases, there was a span of 25 bases. CDR1 and CDR2 from the germline V gene are SNHLY and FYNNEI. CDR3 in DNA: TGTGCCAGCAGTGATTATGGAGCGAGCTCCTACAATGAGCAGTACTTC. Protein sequence: CASSDYGASSYNEQYF. Supplemented by reference TRBV2 and TRBJ2-5, the full variable domain reads EPEVTQTPSHQVTQMGQEVILRCVPISNHLYFYWYRQILGQKVEFLVSFYNNEISEKSEIFDDQFSVERPDGSNFTLKIRSTKLEDSAMYFCASSDYGASSYNEQYFGPGTRLLVL.